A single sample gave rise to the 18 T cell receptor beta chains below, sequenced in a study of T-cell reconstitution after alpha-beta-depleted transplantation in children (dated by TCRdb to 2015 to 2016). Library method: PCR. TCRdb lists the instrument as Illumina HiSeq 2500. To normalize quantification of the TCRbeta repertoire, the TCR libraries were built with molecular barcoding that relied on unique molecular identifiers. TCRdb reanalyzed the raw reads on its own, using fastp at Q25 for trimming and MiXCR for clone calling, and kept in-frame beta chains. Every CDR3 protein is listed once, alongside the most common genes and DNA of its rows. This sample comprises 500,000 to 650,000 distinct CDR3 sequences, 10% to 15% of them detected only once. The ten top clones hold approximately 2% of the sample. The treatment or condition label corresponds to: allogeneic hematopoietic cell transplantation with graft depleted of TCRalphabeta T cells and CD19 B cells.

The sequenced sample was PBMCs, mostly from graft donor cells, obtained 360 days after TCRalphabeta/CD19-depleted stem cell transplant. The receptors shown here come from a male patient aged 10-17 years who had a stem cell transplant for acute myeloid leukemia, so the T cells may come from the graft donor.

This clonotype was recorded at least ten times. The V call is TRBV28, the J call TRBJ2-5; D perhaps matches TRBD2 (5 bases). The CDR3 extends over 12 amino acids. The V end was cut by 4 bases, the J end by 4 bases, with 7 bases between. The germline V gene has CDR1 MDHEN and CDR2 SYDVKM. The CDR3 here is CASSSAGETQYF. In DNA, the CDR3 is TGTGCCAGCAGTTCCGCGGGAGAGACCCAGTACTTC.

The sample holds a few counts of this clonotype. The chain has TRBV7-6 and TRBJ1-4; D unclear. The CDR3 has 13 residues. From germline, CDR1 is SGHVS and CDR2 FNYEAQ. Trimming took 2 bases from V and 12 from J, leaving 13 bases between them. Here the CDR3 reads CASSLPRGVELFF. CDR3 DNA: TGTGCCAGCAGCTTACCTCGAGGCGTGGAACTGTTTTTT.

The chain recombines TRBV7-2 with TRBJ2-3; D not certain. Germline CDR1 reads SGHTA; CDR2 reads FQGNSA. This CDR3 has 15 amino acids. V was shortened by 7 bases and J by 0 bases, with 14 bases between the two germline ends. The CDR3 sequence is CASITNGLSTDTQYF. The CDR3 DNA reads TGTGCCAGCATCACGAATGGTCTCAGCACAGATACGCAGTATTTT.

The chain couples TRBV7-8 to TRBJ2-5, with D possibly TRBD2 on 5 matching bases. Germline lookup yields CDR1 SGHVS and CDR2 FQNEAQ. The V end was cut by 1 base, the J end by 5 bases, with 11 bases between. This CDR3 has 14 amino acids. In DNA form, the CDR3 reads TGTGCCAGCAGCTTAGAAGGAGGAATGGAGACCCAGTACTTC. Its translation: CASSLEGGMETQYF.

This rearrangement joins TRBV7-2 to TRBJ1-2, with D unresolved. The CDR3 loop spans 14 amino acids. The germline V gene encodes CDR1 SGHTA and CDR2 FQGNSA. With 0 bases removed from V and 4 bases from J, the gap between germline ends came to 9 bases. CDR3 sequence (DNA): TGTGCCAGCAGCTTAGCGAGGAACCCCTATGGCTACACCTTC. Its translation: CASSLARNPYGYTF.

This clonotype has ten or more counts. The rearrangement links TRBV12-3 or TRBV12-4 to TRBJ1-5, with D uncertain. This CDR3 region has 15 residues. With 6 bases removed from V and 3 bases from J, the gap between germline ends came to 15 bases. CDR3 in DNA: TGTGCCAGCAGCCAGACCCTCGCCCCCAATCAGCCCCAGCATTTT. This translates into CASSQTLAPNQPQHF.

The CDR3 here is CASSLIGLAPEDEQFF. The DNA for the CDR3 is TGTGCCAGCAGTTTAATAGGACTAGCCCCCGAGGATGAGCAGTTCTTC. The gene calls are TRBV28 and TRBJ2-1; 8 bases match TRBD2. The CDR3 totals 16 residues. The V gene end was trimmed by 2 bases and the J gene end by 8 bases; junction bases not matched to a gene: 11. The V gene's germline CDR1 is MDHEN and CDR2 SYDVKM. The full variable domain, with the rest looked up from reference TRBV28 and TRBJ2-1, is DVKVTQSSRYLVKRTGEKVFLECVQDMDHENMFWYRQDPGLGLRLIYFSYDVKMKEKGDIPEGYSVSREKKERFSLILESASTNQTSMYLCASSLIGLAPEDEQFFGPGTRLTVL.

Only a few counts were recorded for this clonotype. CDR3 sequence reads: CASSSGGLAFQIDEQFF. The CDR3, as DNA: TGTGCCAGCAGCAGTGGGGGACTAGCGTTCCAAATCGATGAGCAGTTCTTC. The rearrangement links TRBV7-8 to TRBJ2-1, with 10 bases that match TRBD2. Germline V gene sequence: CDR1 SGHVS, CDR2 FQNEAQ. This CDR3 has 17 residues. J gave up 8 bases and V 5 bases, and 15 bases lay outside the gene matches.

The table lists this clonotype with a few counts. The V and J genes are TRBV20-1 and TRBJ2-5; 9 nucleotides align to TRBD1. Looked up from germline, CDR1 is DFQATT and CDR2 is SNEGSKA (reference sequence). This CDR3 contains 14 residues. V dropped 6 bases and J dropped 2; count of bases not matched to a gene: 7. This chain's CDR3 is CSAPTGGDQETQYF. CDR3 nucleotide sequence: TGCAGTGCGCCTACAGGGGGCGATCAAGAGACCCAGTACTTC.

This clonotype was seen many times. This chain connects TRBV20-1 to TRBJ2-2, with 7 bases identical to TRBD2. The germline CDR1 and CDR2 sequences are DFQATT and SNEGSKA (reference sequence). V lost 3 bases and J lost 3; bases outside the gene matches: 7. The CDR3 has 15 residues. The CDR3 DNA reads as TGCAGTGCTAGTTTAGGACTAGAAGACACCGGGGAGCTGTTTTTT. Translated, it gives CSASLGLEDTGELFF.

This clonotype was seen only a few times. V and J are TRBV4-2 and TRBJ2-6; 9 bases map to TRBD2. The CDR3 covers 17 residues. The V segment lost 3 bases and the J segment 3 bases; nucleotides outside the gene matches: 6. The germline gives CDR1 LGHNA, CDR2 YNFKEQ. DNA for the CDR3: TGTGCCAGCAGCCAGGGTAGCGGGAGTGATGGGGCCAACGTCCTGACTTTC. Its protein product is CASSQGSGSDGANVLTF.

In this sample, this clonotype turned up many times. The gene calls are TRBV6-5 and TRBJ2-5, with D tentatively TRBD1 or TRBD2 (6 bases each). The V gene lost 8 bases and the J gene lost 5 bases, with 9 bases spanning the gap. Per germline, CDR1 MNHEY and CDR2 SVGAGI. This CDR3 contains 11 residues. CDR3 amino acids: CASWRGETQYF. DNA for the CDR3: TGTGCCAGCTGGAGGGGGGAGACCCAGTACTTC.

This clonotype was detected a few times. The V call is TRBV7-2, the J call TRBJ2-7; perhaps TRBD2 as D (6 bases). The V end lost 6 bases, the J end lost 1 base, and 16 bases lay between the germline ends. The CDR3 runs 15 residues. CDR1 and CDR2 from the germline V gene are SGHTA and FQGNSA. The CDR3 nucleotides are TGTGCCAGCAGGGGGGGTTTTCCGGGATCCTACGAGCAGTACTTC. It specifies CASRGGFPGSYEQYF.

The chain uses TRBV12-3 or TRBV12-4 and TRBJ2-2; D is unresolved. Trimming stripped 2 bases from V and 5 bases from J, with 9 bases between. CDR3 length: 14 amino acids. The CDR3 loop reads CASSLSVKTGELFF. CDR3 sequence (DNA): TGTGCCAGCAGTTTATCTGTGAAGACCGGGGAGCTGTTTTTT.

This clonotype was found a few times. This CDR3 reads CASSRTGSVSPLHF. DNA for the CDR3: TGTGCCAGCAGCCGAACAGGGAGTGTTTCACCCCTCCACTTT. This chain uses TRBV3-1 with TRBJ1-6, with D maybe TRBD1 (6 bases). V was cut by 4 bases and J by 9 bases, with 13 bases left in between. Germline loops: CDR1 LGHDT, CDR2 YNNKEL (reference sequence). This CDR3 has 14 residues. Full variable domain (outside the CDR3, taken from reference TRBV3-1 and TRBJ1-6): DTAVSQTPKYLVTQMGNDKSIKCEQNLGHDTMYWYKQDSKKFLKIMFSYNNKELIINETVPNRFSPKSPDKAHLNLHINSLELGDSAVYFCASSRTGSVSPLHFGNGTRLTVT.

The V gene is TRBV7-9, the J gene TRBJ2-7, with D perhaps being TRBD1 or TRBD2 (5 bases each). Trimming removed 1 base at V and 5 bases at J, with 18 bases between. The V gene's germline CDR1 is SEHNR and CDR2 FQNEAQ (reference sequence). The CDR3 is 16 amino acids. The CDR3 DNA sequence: TGTGCCAGCAGCTTAGATGCCCCGGGACCGCCCAACGAGCAGTACTTC. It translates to CASSLDAPGPPNEQYF.

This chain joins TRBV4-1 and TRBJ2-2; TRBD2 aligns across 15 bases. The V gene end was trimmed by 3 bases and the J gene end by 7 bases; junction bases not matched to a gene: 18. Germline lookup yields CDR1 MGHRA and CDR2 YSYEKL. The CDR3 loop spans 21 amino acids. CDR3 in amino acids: CASSQLQGPGLAGGRGGELFF. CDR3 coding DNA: TGCGCCAGCAGCCAGCTTCAAGGACCGGGACTAGCGGGAGGTAGAGGCGGGGAGCTGTTTTTT.

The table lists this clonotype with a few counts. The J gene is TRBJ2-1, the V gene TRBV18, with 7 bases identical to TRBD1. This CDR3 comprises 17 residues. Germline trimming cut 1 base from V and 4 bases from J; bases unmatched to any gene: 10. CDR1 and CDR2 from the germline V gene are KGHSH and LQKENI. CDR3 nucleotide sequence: TGTGCCAGCTCACCACAGCCGACAGGGATTTATTACAATGAGCAGTTCTTC. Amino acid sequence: CASSPQPTGIYYNEQFF.